This T cell receptor (beta chain) was recovered during a study of CD8 T cells in ankylosing spondylitis (dated by TCRdb to the late 2010s). Background for the entire study: T cell receptor beta repertoires were profiled in healthy donors and ankylosing spondylitis patients so that disease-linked TCR variants could be found. The full study cohort was made up of 25 ankylosing spondylitis patients and about a hundred healthy donors. Peripheral blood was sampled, and synovial fluid was also collected from ankylosing spondylitis patients. Points the paper makes about the study in general: Blood from ankylosing spondylitis patients appeared to be characterized by a TCR beta motif composed of about eight highly homologous amino acid variants. Some motif variants were previously reported in synovial fluid and blood of reactive arthritis patients, suggesting common disease-initiation mechanisms. The disease-linked clones showed a CD8+ phenotype and occurred at relatively low frequencies in peripheral blood. The disease-linked clones were reported to be significantly enriched in matched synovial fluid samples from ankylosing spondylitis patients.

Sequenced using an Illumina HiSeq 2500. Quantitative 5'-RACE with molecular barcodes was used to prepare TCR beta libraries. As for the original processing: A new computational method, built on a probabilistic model of VDJ rearrangement, was used to identify disease-linked TCR variants. TCRdb trimmed the raw reads at Q25, called clones with MiXCR and kept productive beta chains. Records with the same CDR3 protein are collapsed into one entry carrying the most frequent genes and DNA. V and J calls and clone size were set by TCRdb, not the authors. This sample holds 350,000 to 400,000 distinct CDR3 sequences; 20% were observed only once. Clones ranked in the top ten supply around 14% of the sample. Deletion took 7 bases off V and 4 bases off J, with a span of 3 bases between the germline ends. From the cysteine up to the phenylalanine, the CDR3 has a length of 10 residues. Of all the DNA, just the CDR3 is kept, 30 bases in frame from base 1. From a lookup of the germline V gene, CDR1 and CDR2 are MNHNS and SASEGT.

Remarks on this clonotype: Its antigen is currently not known. Per-nucleotide qualities are absent, and no much larger clonotype sits a single base away.

The origin of this receptor is a male donor with ankylosing spondylitis or in good health (not recorded which). Material for sequencing was blood, either unsorted or a sorted T cell fraction (not recorded which). Rearrangement joined TRBV6-1 to TRBJ2-3, with no reliable assignment of the D segment. The nucleotides are TGTGCCAGCAACGCAGATACGCAGTATTTT. It codes for CASNADTQYF.